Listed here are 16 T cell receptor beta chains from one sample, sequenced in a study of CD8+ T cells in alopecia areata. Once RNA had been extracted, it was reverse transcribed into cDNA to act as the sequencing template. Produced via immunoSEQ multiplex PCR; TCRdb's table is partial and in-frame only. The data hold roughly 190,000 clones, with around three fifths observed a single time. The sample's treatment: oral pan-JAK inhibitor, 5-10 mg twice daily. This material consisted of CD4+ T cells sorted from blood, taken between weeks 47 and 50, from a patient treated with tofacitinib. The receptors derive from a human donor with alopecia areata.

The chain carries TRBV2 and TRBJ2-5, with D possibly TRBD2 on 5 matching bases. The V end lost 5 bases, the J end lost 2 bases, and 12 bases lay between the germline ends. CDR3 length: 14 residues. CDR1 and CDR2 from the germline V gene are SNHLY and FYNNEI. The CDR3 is CASSSGLAQETQYF. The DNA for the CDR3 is TGTGCCAGCAGTTCGGGGTTAGCACAAGAGACCCAGTACTTC. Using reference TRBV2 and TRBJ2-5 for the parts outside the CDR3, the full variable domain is EPEVTQTPSHQVTQMGQEVILRCVPISNHLYFYWYRQILGQKVEFLVSFYNNEISEKSEIFDDQFSVERPDGSNFTLKIRSTKLEDSAMYFCASSSGLAQETQYFGPGTRLLVL.

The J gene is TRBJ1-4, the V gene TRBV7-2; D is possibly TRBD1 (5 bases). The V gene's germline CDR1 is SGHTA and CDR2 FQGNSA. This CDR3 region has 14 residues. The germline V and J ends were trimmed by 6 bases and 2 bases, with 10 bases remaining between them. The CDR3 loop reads CASRRDATNEKLFF. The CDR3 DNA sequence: TGTGCCAGCAGGCGGGACGCCACTAATGAAAAACTGTTTTTT. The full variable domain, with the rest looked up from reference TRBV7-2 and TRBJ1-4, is GAGVSQSPSNKVTEKGKDVELRCDPISGHTALYWYRQSLGQGLEFLIYFQGNSAPDKSGLPSDRFSAERTGGSVSTLTIQRTQQEDSAVYLCASRRDATNEKLFFGSGTQLSVL.

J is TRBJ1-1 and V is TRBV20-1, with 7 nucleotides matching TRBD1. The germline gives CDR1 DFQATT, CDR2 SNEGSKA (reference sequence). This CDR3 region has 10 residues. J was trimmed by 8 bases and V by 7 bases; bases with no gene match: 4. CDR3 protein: CSVDREEAFF. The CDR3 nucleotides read TGCAGTGTCGACAGGGAGGAAGCTTTCTTT.

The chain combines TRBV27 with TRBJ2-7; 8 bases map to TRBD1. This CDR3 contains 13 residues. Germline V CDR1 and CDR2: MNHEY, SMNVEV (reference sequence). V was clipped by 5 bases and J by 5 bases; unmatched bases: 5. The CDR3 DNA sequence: TGTGCCAGCAGTCCCCGCAGGGGGCACGAGCAGTACTTC. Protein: CASSPRRGHEQYF.

As DNA, the CDR3 is TGCGCCAGCAGCCGCCGTCCGCTGGAAGAAAAACTGTTTTTT. Translation gives CASSRRPLEEKLFF. The chain employs TRBV4-3 and TRBJ1-4; no clear D gene. This CDR3 comprises 14 residues. Germline CDR1 and CDR2: LGHNA and YSLEER. V was clipped by 4 bases and J by 8 bases, with 14 bases between them.

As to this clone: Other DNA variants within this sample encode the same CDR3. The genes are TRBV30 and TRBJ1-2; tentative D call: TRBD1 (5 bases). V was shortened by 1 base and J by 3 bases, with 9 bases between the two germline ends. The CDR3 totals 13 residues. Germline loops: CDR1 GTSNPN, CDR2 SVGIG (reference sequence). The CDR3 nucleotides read TGTGCCTGGAGTGGAGGCAGGGACTATGGCTACACCTTC. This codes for CAWSGGRDYGYTF.

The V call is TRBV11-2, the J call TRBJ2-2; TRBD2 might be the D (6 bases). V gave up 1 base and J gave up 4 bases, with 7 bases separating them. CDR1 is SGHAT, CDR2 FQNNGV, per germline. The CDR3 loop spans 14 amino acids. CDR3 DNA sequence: TGTGCCAGCAGCTTAGGGGGAGGCACCGGGGAGCTGTTTTTT. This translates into CASSLGGGTGELFF.

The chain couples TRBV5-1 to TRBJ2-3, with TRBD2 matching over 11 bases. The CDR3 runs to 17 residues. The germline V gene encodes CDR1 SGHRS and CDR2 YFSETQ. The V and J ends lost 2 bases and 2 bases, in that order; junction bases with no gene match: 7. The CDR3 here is CASSFGTSGTYTDTQYF. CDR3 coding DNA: TGCGCCAGCAGCTTTGGGACTAGCGGAACTTACACAGATACGCAGTATTTT. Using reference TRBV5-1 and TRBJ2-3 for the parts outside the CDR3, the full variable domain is KAGVTQTPRYLIKTRGQQVTLSCSPISGHRSVSWYQQTPGQGLQFLFEYFSETQRNKGNFPGRFSGRQFSNSRSEMNVSTLELGDSALYLCASSFGTSGTYTDTQYFGPGTRLTVL.

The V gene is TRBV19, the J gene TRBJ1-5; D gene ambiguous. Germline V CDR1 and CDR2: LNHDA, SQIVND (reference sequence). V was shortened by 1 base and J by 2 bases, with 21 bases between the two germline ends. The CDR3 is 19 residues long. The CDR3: CASSIGWIPQAKGNQPQHF. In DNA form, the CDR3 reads TGTGCCAGTAGTATAGGTTGGATACCTCAGGCAAAGGGCAATCAGCCCCAGCATTTT.

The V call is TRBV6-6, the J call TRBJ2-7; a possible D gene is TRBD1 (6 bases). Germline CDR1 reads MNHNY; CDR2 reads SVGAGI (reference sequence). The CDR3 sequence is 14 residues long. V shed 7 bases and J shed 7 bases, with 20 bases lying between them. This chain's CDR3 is CASNEQGPSGEQYF. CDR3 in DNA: TGTGCCAGCAATGAACAGGGACCCTCGGGAGAGCAGTACTTC.

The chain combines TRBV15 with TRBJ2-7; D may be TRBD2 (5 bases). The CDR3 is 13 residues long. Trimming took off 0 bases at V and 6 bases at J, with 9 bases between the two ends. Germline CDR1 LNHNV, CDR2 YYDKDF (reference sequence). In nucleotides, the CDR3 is TGTGCCACCAGCAGAGATGAGGGATCCGAGCAGTACTTC. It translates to CATSRDEGSEQYF.

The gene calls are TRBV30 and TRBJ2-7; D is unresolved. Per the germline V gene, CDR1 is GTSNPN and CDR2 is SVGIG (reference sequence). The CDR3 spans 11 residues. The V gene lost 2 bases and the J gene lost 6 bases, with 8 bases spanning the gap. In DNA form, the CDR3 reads TGTGCCTGGAGTATTGCCGGCGAGCAGTACTTC. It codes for CAWSIAGEQYF.

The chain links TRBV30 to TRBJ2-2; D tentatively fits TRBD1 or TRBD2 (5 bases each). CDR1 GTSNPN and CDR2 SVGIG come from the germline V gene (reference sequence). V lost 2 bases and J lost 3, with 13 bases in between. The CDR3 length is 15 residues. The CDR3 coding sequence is TGTGCCTGGAGTCTCGGGGTCAGGGACACCGGGGAGCTGTTTTTT. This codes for CAWSLGVRDTGELFF.

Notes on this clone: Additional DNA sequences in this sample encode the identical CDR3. CDR3 residues: CSVEGIGYGYTF. The CDR3 DNA reads TGCAGCGTTGAAGGCATAGGCTATGGCTACACCTTC. The chain couples TRBV29-1 to TRBJ1-2, with D hard to call. The CDR3 loop spans 12 amino acids. Looked up from germline, CDR1 is SQVTM and CDR2 is ANQGSEA. V lost 1 base and J lost 4, with 7 bases in between. Full variable domain (missing parts from reference TRBV29-1 and TRBJ1-2): SAVISQKPSRDICQRGTSLTIQCQVDSQVTMMFWYRQQPGQSLTLIATANQGSEATYESGFVIDKFPISRPNLTFSTLTVSNMSPEDSSIYLCSVEGIGYGYTFGSGTRLTVV.

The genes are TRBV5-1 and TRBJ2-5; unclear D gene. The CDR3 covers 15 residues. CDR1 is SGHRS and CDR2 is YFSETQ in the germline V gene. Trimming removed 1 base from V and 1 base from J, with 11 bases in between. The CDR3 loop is CASSLRSTRQETQYF. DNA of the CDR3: TGCGCCAGCAGCTTGCGGTCAACTCGCCAAGAGACCCAGTACTTC.

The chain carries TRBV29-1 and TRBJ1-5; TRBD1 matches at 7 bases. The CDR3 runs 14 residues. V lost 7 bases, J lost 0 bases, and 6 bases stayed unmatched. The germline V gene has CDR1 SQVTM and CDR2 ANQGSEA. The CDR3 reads CSAKTGNSNQPQHF. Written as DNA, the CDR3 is TGCAGCGCCAAGACAGGGAATAGCAATCAGCCCCAGCATTTT.